These T cell receptor beta chains were read from a single sample in a study of blood T cell repertoires in COVID-19. Here immunoSEQ multiplex PCR was the method, and the copy in TCRdb shows in-frame clones only, minus some. Of roughly 200,000 clones listed, 85% to 90% were seen once; the top ten hold around 1.6%. The specimen sequenced was peripheral blood. These receptors were taken from a man between 18 and 35 years old with active or convalescent COVID-19. Both conserved end residues are trimmed from each CDR3. Each record gives: V gene, CDR3 protein.

V: TRBV29-1; CDR3: SVRGGGQGYEQY
V: TRBV7-2; CDR3: ASSFPGGSGGTGELF
V: TRBV7-9; CDR3: ASSLFTDTGELF
V: TRBV5-1; CDR3: ASRTSGGSRETQY
V: TRBV7-3; CDR3: ASSPSGTDTQY
V: TRBV21-1; CDR3: ASSKCCIRVYLGQPQH
V: TRBV10-3; CDR3: GGTVNAGELF
V: TRBV6-1; CDR3: ASSEGVWFTGASPLH
V: TRBV9; CDR3: ASSAGLAGGGNEQF
V: TRBV29-1; CDR3: SVTSGGQETQY